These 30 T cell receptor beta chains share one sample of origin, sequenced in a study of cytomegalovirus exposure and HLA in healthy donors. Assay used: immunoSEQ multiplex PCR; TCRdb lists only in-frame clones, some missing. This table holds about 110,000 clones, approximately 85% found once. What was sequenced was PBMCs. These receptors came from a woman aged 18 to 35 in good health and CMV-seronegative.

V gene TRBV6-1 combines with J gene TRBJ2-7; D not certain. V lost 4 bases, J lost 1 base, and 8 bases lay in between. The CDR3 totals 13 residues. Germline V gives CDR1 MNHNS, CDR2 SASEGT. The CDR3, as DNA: TGTGCCAGCAGTGGAACAGTATCCTACGAGCAGTACTTC. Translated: CASSGTVSYEQYF.

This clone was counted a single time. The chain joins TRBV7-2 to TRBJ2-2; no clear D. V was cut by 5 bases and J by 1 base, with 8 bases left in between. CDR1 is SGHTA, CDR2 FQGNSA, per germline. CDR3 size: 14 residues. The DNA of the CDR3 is TGTGCCAGCAGCCCCTCGAGGAACACCGGGGAGCTGTTTTTT. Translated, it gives CASSPSRNTGELFF.

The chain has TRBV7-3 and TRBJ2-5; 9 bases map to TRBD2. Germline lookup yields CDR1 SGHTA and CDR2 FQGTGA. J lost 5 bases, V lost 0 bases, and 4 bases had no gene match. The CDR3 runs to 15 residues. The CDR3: CASSLTGLAIETQYF. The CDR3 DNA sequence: TGTGCCAGCAGCTTAACGGGACTAGCAATCGAGACCCAGTACTTC.

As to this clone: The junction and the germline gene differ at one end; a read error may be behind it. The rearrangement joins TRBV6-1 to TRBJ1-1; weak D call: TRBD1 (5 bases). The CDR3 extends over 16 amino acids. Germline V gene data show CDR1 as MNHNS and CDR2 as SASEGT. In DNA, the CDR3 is TGTGCCAGCAGTGAGGACATCTACACAGCGAACGCTGAAGCTTTCTTT. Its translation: CASSEDIYTANAEAFF.

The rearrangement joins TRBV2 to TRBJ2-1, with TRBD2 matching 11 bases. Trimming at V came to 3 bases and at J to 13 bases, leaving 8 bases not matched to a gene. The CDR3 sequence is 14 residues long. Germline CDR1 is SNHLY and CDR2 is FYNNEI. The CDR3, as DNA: TGTGCCAGCAGTGAGGGCCTAGCGGGGGGAATACAGTTCTTC. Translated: CASSEGLAGGIQFF.

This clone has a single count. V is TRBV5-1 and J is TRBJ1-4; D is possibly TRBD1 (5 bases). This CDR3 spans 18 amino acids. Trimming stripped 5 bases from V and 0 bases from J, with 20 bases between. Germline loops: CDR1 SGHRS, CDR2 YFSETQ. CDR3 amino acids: CASSRGDLMRATNEKLFF. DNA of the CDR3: TGCGCCAGCAGTCGGGGGGATTTAATGAGGGCAACTAATGAAAAACTGTTTTTT.

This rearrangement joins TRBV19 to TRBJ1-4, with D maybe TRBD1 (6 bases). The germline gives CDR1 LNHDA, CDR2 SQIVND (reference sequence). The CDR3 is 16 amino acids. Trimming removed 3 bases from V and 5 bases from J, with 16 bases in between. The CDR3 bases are TGTGCCAGTAGTATGGGCAGGGGCCTTCGGAATGAAAAACTGTTTTTT. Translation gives CASSMGRGLRNEKLFF.

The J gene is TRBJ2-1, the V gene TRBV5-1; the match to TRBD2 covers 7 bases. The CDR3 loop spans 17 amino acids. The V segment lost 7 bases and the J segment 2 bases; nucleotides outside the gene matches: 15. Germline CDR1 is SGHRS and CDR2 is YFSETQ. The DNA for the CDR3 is TGCGCCAGCGTGAGGCTAGCGGCCCATCCAGCCTACAATGAGCAGTTCTTC. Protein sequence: CASVRLAAHPAYNEQFF.

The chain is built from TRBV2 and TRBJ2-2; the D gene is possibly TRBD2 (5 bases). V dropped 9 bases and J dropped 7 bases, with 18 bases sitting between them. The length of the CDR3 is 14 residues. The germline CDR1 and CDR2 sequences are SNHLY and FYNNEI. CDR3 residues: CASTPGLAGGELFF. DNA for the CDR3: TGTGCCAGTACCCCGGGCCTGGCGGGCGGGGAGCTGTTTTTT.

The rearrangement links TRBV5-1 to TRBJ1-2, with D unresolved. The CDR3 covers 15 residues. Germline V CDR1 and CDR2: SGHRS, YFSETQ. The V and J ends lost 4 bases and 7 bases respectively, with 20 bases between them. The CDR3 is CASSRTMGDRGGYTF. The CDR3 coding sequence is TGCGCCAGCAGCCGAACTATGGGTGACCGGGGTGGCTACACCTTC.

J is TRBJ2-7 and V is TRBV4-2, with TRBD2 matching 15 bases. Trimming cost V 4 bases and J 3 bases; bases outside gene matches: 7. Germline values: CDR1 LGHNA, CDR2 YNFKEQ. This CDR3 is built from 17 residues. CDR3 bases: TGTGCCAGCAGCCTGGGACTAGCGGGGGGCCTAAACTACGAGCAGTACTTC. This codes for CASSLGLAGGLNYEQYF.

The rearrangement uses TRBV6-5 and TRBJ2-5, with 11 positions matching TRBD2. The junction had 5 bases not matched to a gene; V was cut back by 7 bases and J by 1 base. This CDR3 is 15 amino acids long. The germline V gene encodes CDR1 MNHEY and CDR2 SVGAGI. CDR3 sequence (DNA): TGTGCCAGCACCGCTAGCGGGGGGTCCCAAGAGACCCAGTACTTC. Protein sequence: CASTASGGSQETQYF.

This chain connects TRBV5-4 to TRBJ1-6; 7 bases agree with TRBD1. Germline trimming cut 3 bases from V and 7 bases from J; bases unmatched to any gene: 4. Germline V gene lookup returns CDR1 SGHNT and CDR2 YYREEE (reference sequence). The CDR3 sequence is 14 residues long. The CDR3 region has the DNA TGTGCCAGCAGCTCGGGACAGACGAATTCACCCCTCCACTTT. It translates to CASSSGQTNSPLHF.

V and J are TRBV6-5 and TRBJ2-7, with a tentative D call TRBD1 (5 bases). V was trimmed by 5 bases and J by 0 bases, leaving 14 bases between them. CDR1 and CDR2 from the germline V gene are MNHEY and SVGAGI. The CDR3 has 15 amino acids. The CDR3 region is CASSPDSAHSYEQYF. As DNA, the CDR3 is TGTGCCAGCAGTCCAGACAGCGCCCACTCCTACGAGCAGTACTTC.

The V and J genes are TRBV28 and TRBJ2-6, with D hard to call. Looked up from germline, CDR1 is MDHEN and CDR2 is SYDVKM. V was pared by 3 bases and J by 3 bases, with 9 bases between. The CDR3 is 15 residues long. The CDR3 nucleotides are TGTGCCAGCAGTTTGAGATTTTTTGGGGCCAACGTCCTGACTTTC. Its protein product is CASSLRFFGANVLTF.

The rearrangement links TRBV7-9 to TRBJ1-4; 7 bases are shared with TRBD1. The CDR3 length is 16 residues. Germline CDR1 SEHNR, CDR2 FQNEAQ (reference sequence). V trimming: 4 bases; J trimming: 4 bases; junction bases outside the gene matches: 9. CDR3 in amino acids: CASSSVGQIYNEKLFF. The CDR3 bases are TGTGCCAGCAGCTCTGTGGGACAGATTTATAATGAAAAACTGTTTTTT.

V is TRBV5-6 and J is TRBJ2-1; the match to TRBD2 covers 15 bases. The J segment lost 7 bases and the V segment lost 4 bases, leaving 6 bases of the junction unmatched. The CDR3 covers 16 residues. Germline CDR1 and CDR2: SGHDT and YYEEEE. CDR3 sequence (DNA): TGTGCCAGCAGCCCCGGACTAGCGGGGGGGCTTAATGAGCAGTTCTTC. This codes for CASSPGLAGGLNEQFF. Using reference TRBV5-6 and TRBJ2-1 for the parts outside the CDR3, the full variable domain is DAGVTQSPTHLIKTRGQQVTLRCSPKSGHDTVSWYQQALGQGPQFIFQYYEEEERQRGNFPDRFSGHQFPNYSSELNVNALLLGDSALYLCASSPGLAGGLNEQFFGPGTRLTVL.

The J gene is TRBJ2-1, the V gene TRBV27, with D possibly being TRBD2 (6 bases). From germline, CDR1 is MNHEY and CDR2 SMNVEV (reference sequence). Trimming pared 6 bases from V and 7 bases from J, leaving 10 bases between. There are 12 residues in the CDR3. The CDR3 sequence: CASRTGGNEQFF. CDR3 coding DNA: TGTGCCAGCAGGACCGGGGGAAATGAGCAGTTCTTC.

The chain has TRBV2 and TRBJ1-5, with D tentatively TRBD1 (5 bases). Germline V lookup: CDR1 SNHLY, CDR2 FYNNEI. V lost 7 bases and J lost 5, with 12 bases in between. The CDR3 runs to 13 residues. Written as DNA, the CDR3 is TGTGCCAGCATGGGGGGGGGATATCAGCCCCAGCATTTT. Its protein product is CASMGGGYQPQHF.

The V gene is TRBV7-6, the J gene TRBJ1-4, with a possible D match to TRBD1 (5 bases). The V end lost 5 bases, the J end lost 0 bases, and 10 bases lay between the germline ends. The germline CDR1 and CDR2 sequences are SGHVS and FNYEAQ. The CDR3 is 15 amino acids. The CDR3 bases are TGTGCCAGCAGCCCAGGAGGGGCAACTAATGAAAAACTGTTTTTT. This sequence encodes CASSPGGATNEKLFF.

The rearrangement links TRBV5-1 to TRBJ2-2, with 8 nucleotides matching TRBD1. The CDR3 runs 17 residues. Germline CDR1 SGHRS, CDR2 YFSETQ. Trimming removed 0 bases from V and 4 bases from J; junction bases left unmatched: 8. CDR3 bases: TGCGCCAGCAGCTTGGCATCAGGGGGCCCAGGCACCGGGGAGCTGTTTTTT. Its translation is CASSLASGGPGTGELFF.

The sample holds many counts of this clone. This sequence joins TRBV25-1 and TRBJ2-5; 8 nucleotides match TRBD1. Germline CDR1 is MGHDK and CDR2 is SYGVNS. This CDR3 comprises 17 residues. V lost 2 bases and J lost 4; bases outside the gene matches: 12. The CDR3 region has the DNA TGTGCCAGCAGTGAAGCGGAGGCCAGGGGGCAAGTAGAGACCCAGTACTTC. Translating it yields CASSEAEARGQVETQYF. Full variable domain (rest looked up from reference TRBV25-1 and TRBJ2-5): EADIYQTPRYLVIGTGKKITLECSQTMGHDKMYWYQQDPGMELHLIHYSYGVNSTEKGDLSSESTVSRIRTEHFPLTLESARPSHTSQYLCASSEAEARGQVETQYFGPGTRLLVL.

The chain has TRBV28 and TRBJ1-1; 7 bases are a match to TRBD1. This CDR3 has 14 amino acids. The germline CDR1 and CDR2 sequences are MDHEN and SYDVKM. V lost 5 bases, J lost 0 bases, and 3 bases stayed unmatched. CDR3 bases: TGTGCCAGCAGTCAGGACAGGCTGAACACTGAAGCTTTCTTT. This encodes CASSQDRLNTEAFF.

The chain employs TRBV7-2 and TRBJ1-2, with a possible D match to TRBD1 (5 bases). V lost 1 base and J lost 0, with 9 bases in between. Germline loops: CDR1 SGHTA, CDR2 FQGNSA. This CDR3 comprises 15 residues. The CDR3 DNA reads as TGTGCCAGCAGCTTAGGACAGTTAGCTAACTATGGCTACACCTTC. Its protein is CASSLGQLANYGYTF.

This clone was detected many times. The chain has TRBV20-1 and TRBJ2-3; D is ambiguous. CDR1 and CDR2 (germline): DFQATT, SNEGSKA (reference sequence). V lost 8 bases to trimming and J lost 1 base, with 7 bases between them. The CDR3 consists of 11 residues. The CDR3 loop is CSQLRTDTQYF. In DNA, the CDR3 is TGCAGTCAACTCCGCACAGATACGCAGTATTTT.

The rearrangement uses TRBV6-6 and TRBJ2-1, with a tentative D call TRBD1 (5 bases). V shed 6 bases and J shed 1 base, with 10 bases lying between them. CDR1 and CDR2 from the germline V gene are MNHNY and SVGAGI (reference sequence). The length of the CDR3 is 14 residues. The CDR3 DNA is TGTGCCAGCAGCCTTGACAGTTCCTACAATGAGCAGTTCTTC. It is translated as CASSLDSSYNEQFF.

The CDR3 DNA reads as TGTGCCAGCAGTGTTACAGGGGGTTCGGGCACTGAAGCTTTCTTT. Residues: CASSVTGGSGTEAFF. This chain joins TRBV6-1 and TRBJ1-1; 8 positions agree with TRBD1. Germline V gene data show CDR1 as MNHNS and CDR2 as SASEGT. The CDR3 is 15 residues long. The V and J ends lost 4 bases and 4 bases, in that order; junction bases with no gene match: 8.

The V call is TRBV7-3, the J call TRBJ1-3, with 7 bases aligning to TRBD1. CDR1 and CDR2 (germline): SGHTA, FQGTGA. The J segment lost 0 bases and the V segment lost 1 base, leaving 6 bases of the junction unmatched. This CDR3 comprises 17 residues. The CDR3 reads CASSLMGQLSSGNTIYF. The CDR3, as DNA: TGTGCCAGCAGCTTAATGGGACAGTTGAGCTCTGGAAACACCATATATTTT.

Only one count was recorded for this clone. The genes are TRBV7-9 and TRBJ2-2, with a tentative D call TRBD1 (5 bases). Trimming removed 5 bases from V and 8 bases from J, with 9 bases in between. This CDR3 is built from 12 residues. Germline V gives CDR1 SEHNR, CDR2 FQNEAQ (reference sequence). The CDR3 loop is CASSISGGELFF. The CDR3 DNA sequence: TGTGCCAGCAGCATTTCAGGGGGGGAGCTGTTTTTT.

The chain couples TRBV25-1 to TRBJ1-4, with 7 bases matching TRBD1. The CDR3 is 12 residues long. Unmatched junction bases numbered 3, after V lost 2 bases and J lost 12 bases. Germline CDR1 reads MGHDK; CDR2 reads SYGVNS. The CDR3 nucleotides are TGTGCCAGCAGTGAACCTACAGGGGAACTGTTTTTT. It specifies CASSEPTGELFF.